The T cell receptor beta chain described here comes from a study of OX40 agonist ivuxolimab in advanced cancers. The wider study: An anti-OX40 (CD134) antibody with agonistic activity, ivuxolimab, was administered to patients. Ivuxolimab, which patients received intravenously every 2 weeks, was dosed at 0.01 to 10 mg/kg. Checkpoint inhibitors had been given previously to about 40% of patients.

Data came from immunoSEQ multiplex PCR; TCRdb stores just in-frame clones and leaves some out. The sample shows around 10,000 clones, more than 60% of them seen only once. On this clone: Antigen specificity is unknown.

The study's findings and limits: Antigen specificity of clonally expanded peripheral T cells was not established.

The CDR3 length is 15 residues. The V segment lost 2 bases and the J segment 4 bases; nucleotides outside the gene matches: 6. CDR1 MNHEY and CDR2 SMNVEV come from the germline V gene (reference sequence). This chain uses TRBV27 with TRBJ2-7, with TRBD1 identical over 9 bases. This sequence was found in an adult with an advanced solid tumor such as melanoma, head and neck, liver or kidney cancer. Sequencing was performed on CD4+ or CD8+ T cells sorted from blood, taken in a trial of the OX40 agonist ivuxolimab. In nucleotides, the CDR3 is TGTGCCAGCAGTTTACAGGGACAGGGTAGGTACGAGCAGTACTTC. This translates into CASSLQGQGRYEQYF.